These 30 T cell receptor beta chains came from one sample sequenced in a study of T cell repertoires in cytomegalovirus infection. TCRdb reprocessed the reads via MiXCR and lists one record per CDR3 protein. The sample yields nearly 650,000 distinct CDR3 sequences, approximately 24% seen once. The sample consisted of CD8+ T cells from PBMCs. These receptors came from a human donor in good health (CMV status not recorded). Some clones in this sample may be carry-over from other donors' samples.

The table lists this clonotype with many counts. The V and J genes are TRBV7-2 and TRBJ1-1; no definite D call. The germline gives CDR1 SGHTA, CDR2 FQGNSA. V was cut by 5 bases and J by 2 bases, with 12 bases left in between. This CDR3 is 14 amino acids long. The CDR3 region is CASSPDVANTEAFF. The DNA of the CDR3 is TGTGCCAGCAGCCCGGACGTAGCAAACACTGAAGCTTTCTTT.

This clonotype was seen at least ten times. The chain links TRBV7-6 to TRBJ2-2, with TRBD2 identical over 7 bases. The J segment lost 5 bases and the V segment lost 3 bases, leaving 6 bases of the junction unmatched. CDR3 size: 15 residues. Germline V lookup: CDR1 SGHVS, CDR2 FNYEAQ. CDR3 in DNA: TGTGCCAGCAGCTTCGGCGGGGGAAATACCGGGGAGCTGTTTTTT. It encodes CASSFGGGNTGELFF.

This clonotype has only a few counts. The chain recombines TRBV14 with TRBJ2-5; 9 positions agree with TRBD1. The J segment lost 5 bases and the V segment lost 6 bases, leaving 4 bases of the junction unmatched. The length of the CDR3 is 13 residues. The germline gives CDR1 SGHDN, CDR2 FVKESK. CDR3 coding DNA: TGTGCCAGCAGGGACAGGGGAGCGGAGACCCAGTACTTC. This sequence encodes CASRDRGAETQYF.

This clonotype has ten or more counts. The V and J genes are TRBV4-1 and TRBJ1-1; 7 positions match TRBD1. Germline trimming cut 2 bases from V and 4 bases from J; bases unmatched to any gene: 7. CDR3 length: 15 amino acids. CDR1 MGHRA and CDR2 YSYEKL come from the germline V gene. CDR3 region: CASSQNSQGSTEAFF. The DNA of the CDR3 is TGCGCCAGCAGCCAAAATTCACAGGGGAGCACTGAAGCTTTCTTT.

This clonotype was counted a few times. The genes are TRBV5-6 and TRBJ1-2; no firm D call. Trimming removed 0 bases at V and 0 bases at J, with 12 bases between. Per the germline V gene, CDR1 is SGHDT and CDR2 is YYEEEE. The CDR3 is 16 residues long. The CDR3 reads CASSLGLQIPNYGYTF. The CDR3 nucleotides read TGTGCCAGCAGCTTGGGGCTCCAAATCCCTAACTATGGCTACACCTTC.

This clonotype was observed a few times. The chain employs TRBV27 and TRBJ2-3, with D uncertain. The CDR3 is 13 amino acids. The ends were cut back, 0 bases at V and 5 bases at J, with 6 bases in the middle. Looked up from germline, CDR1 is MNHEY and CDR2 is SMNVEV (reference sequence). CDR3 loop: CASSLSGIDTQYF. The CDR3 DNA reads TGTGCCAGCAGTTTATCGGGGATAGATACGCAGTATTTT.

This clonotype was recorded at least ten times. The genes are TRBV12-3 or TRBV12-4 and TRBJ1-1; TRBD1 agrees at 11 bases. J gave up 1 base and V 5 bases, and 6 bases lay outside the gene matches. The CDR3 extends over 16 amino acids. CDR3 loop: CASSPLGQGGNTEAFF. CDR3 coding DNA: TGTGCCAGCAGTCCATTGGGACAGGGGGGGAACACTGAAGCTTTCTTT.

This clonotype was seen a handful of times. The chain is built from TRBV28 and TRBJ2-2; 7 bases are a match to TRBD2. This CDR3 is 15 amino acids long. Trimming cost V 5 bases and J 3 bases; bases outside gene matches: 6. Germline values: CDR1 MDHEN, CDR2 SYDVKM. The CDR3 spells CASSPLAVHTGELFF. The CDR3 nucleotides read TGTGCCAGCAGTCCTCTAGCGGTTCACACCGGGGAGCTGTTTTTT.

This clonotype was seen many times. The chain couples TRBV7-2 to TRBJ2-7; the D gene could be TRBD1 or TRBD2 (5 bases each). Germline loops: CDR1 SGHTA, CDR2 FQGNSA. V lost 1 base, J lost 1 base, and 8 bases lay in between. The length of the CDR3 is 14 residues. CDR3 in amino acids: CASSLGGRSYEQYV. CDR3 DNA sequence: TGTGCCAGCAGCTTAGGGGGGAGATCCTACGAGCAGTACGTC.

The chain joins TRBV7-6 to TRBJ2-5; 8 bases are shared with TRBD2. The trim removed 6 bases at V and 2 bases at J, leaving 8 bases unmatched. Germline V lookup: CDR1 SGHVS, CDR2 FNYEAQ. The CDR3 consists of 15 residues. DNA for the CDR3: TGTGCCAGCAGTCTCAGCGGGGGCGATCAAGAGACCCAGTACTTC. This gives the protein CASSLSGGDQETQYF.

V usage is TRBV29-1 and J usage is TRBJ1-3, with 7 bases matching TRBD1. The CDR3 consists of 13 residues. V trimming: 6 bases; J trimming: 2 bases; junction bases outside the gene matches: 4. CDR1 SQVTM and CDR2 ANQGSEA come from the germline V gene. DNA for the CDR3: TGCAGCGTAACAGGGGTCCCTGGAAACACCATATATTTT. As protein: CSVTGVPGNTIYF.

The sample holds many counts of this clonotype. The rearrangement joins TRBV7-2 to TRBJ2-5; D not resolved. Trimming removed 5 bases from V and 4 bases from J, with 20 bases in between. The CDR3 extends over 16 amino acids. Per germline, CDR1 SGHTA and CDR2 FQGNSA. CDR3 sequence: CASSAPTGLVGETQYF. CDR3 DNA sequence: TGTGCCAGCAGCGCCCCAACTGGGTTGGTGGGAGAGACCCAGTACTTC.

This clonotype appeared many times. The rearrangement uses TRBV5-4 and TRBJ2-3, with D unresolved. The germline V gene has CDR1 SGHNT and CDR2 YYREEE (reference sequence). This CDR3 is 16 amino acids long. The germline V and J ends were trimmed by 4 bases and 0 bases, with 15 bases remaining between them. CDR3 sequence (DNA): TGTGCCAGCAGCCCCTGGGGTAGCTTAAGCACAGATACGCAGTATTTT. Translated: CASSPWGSLSTDTQYF.

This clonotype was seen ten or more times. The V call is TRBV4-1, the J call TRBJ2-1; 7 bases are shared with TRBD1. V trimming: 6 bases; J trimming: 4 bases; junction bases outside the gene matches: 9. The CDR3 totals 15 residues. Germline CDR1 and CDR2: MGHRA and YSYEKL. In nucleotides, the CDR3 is TGCGCCAGCAGTCGGACAGGAGAGTTATACAATGAGCAGTTCTTC. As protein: CASSRTGELYNEQFF.

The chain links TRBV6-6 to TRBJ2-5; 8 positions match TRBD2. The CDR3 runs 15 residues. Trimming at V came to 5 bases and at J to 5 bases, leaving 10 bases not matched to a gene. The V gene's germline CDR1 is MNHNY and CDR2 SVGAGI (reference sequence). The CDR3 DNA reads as TGTGCCAGCAGTAGGACTAGCACCTCCCAGGAGACCCAGTACTTC. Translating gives CASSRTSTSQETQYF.

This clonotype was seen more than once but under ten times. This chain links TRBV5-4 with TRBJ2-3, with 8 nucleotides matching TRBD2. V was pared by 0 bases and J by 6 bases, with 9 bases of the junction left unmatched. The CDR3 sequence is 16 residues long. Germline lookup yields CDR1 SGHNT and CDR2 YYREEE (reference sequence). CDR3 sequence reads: CASSLEKAGAGDTQYF. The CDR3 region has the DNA TGTGCCAGCAGCTTGGAAAAAGCGGGGGCCGGGGATACGCAGTATTTT.

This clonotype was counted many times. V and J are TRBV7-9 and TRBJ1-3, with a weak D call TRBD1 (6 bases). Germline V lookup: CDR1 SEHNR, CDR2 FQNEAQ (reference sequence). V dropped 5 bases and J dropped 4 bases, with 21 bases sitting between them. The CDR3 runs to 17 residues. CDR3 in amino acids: CASSLLPPGTSGNTIYF. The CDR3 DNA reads TGTGCCAGCAGCCTCCTCCCTCCCGGGACATCCGGAAACACCATATATTTT.

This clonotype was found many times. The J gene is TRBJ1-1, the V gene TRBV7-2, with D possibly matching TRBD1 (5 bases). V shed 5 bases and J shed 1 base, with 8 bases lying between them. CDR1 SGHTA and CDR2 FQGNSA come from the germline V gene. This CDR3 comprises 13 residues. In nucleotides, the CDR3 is TGTGCCAGCAGCGCGACAGAGAACACTGAAGCTTTCTTT. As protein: CASSATENTEAFF. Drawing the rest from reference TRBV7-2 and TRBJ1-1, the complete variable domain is GAGVSQSPSNKVTEKGKDVELRCDPISGHTALYWYRQSLGQGLEFLIYFQGNSAPDKSGLPSDRFSAERTGGSVSTLTIQRTQQEDSAVYLCASSATENTEAFFGQGTRLTVV.

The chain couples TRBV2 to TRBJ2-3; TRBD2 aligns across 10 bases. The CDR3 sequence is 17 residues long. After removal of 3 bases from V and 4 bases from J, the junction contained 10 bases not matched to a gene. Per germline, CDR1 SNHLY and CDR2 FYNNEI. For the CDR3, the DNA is TGTGCCAGCAGTGAGCCCTTAGCGGGGGGCTTGGCAGATACGCAGTATTTT. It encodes CASSEPLAGGLADTQYF.

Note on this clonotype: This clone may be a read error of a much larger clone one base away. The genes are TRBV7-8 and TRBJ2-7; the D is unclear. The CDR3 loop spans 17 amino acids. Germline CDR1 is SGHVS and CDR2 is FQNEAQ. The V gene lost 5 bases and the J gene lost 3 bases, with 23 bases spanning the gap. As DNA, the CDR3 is TGTGCCAGCAGCATAGAAAGGCCCTTGCCCGAACGCTACGAGCAGTACTTC. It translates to CASSIERPLPERYEQYF.

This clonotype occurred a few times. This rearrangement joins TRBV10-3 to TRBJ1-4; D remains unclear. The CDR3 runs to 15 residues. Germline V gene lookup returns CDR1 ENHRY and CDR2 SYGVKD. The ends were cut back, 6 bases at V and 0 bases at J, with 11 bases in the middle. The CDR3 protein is CAIRINDATNEKLFF. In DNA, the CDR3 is TGTGCCATCAGGATTAACGATGCAACTAATGAAAAACTGTTTTTT.

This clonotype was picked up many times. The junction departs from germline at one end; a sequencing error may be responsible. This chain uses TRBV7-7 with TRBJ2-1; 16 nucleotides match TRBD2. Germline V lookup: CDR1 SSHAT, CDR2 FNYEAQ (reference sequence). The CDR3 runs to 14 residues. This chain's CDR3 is CASSPGLAGGPEFF. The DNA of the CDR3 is TGTGCTAGCAGCCCGGGACTAGCGGGGGGGCCAGAGTTCTTC.

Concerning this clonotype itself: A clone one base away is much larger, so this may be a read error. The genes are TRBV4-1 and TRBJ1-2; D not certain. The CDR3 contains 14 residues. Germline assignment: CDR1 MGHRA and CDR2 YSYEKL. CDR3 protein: CANSQDYAMAGYTF. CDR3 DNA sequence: TGCGCCAACAGCCAAGATTACGCCATGGCTGGCTACACCTTC.

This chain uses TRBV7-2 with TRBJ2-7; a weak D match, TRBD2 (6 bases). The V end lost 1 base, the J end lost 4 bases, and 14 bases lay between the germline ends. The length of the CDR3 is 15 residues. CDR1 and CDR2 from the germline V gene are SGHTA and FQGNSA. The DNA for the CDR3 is TGTGCCAGCAGCTTAGGGGGCAGCGGGTCGTACGAGCAGTACGTC. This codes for CASSLGGSGSYEQYV.

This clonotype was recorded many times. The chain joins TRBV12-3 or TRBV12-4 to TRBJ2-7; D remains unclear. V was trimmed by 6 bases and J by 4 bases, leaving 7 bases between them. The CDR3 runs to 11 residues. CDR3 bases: TGTGCCAGCAGCCACGGGTACGAGCAGTACGTC. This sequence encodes CASSHGYEQYV.

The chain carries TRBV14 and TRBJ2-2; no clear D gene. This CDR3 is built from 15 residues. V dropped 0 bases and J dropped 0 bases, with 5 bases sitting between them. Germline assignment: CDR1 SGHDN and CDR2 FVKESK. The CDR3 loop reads CASSQDWTNTGELFF. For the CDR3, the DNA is TGTGCCAGCAGCCAAGACTGGACGAACACCGGGGAGCTGTTTTTT. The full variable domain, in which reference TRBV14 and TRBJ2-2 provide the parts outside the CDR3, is EAGVTQFPSHSVIEKGQTVTLRCDPISGHDNLYWYRRVMGKEIKFLLHFVKESKQDESGMPNNRFLAERTGGTYSTLKVQPAELEDSGVYFCASSQDWTNTGELFFGEGSRLTVL.

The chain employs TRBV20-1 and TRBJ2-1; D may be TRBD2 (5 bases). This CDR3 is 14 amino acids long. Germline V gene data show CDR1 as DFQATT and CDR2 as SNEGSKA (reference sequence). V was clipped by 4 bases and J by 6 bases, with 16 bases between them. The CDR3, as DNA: TGCAGTGCTATAGAGCGGACTCTCAGCAATGAGCAGTTCTTC. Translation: CSAIERTLSNEQFF.

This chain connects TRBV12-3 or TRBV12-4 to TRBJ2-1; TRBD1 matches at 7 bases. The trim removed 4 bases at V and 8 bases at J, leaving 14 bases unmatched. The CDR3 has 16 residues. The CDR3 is CASSSLFVTGWYEQFF. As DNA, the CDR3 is TGTGCCAGCAGTTCTCTGTTTGTGACAGGGTGGTATGAGCAGTTCTTC.

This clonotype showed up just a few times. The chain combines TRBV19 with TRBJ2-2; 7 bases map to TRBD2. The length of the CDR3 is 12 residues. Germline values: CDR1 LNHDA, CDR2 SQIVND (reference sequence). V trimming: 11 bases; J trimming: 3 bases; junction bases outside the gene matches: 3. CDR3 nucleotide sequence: TGTGCCGGCACTAGCGACACCGGGGAGCTGTTTTTT. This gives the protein CAGTSDTGELFF.

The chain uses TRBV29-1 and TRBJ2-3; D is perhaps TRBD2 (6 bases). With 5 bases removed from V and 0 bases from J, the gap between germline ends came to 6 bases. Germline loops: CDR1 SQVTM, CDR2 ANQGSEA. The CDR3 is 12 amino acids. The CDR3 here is CSVSGSTDTQYF. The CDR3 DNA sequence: TGCAGCGTTAGCGGGAGCACAGATACGCAGTATTTT.